The 7 T cell receptor beta chains below come from one sample, sequenced in a study of blood T cell repertoires in COVID-19. Sequencing was performed with immunoSEQ multiplex PCR; in TCRdb, only in-frame clones are kept and a portion is missing. Among around 150,000 clones listed, under 90% were seen once. Sequenced material: PBMCs or T cells enriched from blood (not recorded which). The receptors here all came from a woman aged 60 to 75 who had recovered from COVID-19.

The chain employs TRBV24-1 and TRBJ2-2; D not certain. Looked up from germline, CDR1 is KGHDR and CDR2 is SFDVKD. The V end lost 0 bases, the J end lost 0 bases, and 7 bases lay between the germline ends. The length of the CDR3 is 16 residues. CDR3 sequence: CATSDLGHSNTGELFF. The CDR3 DNA reads as TGTGCCACCAGTGATTTGGGGCATTCGAACACCGGGGAGCTGTTTTTT.

This clone was seen once. The genes are TRBV4-2 and TRBJ2-7; the D gene is possibly TRBD2 (7 bases). The CDR3 spans 17 residues. Between the trimmed V and J ends, which lost 0 bases and 3 bases, there was a span of 18 bases. Looked up from germline, CDR1 is LGHNA and CDR2 is YNFKEQ. CDR3: CASSQDIGGGPLYEQYF. In nucleotides, the CDR3 is TGTGCCAGCAGCCAAGATATAGGGGGGGGCCCTCTCTACGAGCAGTACTTC.

There are a few counts of this clone. The chain recombines TRBV5-8 with TRBJ1-4, with D perhaps matching TRBD1 (6 bases). This CDR3 has 14 residues. V was shortened by 4 bases and J by 7 bases, with 14 bases between the two germline ends. The germline V gene encodes CDR1 SGHTS and CDR2 YDEGEE. The CDR3 nucleotides read TGTGCCAGCAGCAGGAGGCAGGGGATTGAAAAACTGTTTTTT. It codes for CASSRRQGIEKLFF.

The J gene is TRBJ2-1, the V gene TRBV2; 11 bases match TRBD2. V gave up 10 bases and J gave up 0 bases; unmatched junction bases: 5. This CDR3 comprises 15 residues. Per the germline V gene, CDR1 is SNHLY and CDR2 is FYNNEI. CDR3 amino acids: CANGLAGSSYNEQFF. CDR3 bases: TGTGCCAATGGACTAGCGGGCAGCTCCTACAATGAGCAGTTCTTC. The full variable domain, its missing parts supplied by reference TRBV2 and TRBJ2-1, is EPEVTQTPSHQVTQMGQEVILRCVPISNHLYFYWYRQILGQKVEFLVSFYNNEISEKSEIFDDQFSVERPDGSNFTLKIRSTKLEDSAMYFCANGLAGSSYNEQFFGPGTRLTVL.

This chain links TRBV4-2 with TRBJ1-2; 9 bases map to TRBD1. This CDR3 is 16 amino acids long. V lost 0 bases to trimming and J lost 3 bases; unmatched junction nucleotides: 5. Per germline, CDR1 LGHNA and CDR2 YNFKEQ. The CDR3 sequence: CASSQEYGQGYYGYTF. DNA of the CDR3: TGTGCCAGCAGCCAAGAGTACGGACAGGGGTACTATGGCTACACCTTC.

The chain has TRBV10-1 and TRBJ2-5; tentatively, D is TRBD2 (5 bases). CDR1 WNHNN and CDR2 SYGVQD come from the germline V gene (reference sequence). This CDR3 contains 13 residues. V was cut by 4 bases and J by 5 bases, with 11 bases left in between. CDR3: CASSVDPGETQYF. CDR3 bases: TGCGCCAGCAGTGTTGACCCGGGGGAGACCCAGTACTTC.

The V and J genes are TRBV30 and TRBJ1-1; D possibly corresponds to TRBD1 (6 bases). CDR1 is GTSNPN and CDR2 is SVGIG in the germline V gene (reference sequence). The CDR3 covers 13 residues. The V gene lost 5 bases and the J gene lost 4 bases, with 14 bases spanning the gap. Here the CDR3 reads CAWGNRGGTEAFF. In nucleotides, the CDR3 is TGTGCCTGGGGAAACAGAGGGGGCACTGAAGCTTTCTTT.